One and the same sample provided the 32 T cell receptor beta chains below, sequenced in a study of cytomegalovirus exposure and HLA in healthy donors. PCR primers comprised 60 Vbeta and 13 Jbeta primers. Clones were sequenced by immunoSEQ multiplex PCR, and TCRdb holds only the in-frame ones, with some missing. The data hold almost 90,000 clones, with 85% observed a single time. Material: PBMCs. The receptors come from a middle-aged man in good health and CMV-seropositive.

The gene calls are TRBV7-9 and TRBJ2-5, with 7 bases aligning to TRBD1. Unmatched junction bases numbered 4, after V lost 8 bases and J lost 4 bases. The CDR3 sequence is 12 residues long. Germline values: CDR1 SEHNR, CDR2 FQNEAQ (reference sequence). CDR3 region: CASLRDRETQYF. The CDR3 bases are TGTGCCAGCCTCCGGGACAGAGAGACCCAGTACTTC.

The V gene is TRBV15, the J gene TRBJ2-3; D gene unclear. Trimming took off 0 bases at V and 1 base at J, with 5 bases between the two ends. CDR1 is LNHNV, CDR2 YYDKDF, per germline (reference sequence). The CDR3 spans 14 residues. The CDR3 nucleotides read TGTGCCACCAGCAGAGATATTCGCACAGATACGCAGTATTTT. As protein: CATSRDIRTDTQYF. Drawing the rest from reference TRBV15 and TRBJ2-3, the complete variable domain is DAMVIQNPRYQVTQFGKPVTLSCSQTLNHNVMYWYQQKSSQAPKLLFHYYDKDFNNEADTPDNFQSRRPNTSFCFLDIRSPGLGDTAMYLCATSRDIRTDTQYFGPGTRLTVL.

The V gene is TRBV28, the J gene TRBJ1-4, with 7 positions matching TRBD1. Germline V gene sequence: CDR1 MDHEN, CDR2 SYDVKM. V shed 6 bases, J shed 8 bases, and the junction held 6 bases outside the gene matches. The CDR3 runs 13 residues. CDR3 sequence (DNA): TGTGCCAGCAGGACAGGGAATGGGGAAAAACTGTTTTTT. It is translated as CASRTGNGEKLFF.

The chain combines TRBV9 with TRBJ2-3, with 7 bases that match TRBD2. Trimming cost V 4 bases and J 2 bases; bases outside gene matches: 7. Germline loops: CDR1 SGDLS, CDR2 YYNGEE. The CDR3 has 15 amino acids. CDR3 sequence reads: CASSITGTTTDTQYF. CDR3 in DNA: TGTGCCAGCAGCATAACCGGGACTACCACAGATACGCAGTATTTT.

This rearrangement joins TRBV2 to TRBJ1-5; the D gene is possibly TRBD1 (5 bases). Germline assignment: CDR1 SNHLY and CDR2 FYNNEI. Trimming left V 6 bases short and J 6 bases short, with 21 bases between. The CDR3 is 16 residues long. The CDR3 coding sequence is TGTGCCAGCAGGGACGGACATGCCTTGTCTGGTCAGCCCCAGCATTTT. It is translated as CASRDGHALSGQPQHF.

The CDR3 protein is CASSVAGTGRGNTIYF. The CDR3 DNA is TGTGCCAGCAGCGTAGCTGGGACAGGGCGGGGAAACACCATATATTTT. The rearrangement links TRBV9 to TRBJ1-3; the match to TRBD1 covers 9 bases. This CDR3 region has 16 residues. CDR1 is SGDLS and CDR2 is YYNGEE in the germline V gene. V shed 0 bases and J 4 bases; nucleotides not matched to a gene: 5. Complete variable domain (other parts from reference TRBV9 and TRBJ1-3): DSGVTQTPKHLITATGQRVTLRCSPRSGDLSVYWYQQSLDQGLQFLIQYYNGEERAKGNILERFSAQQFPDLHSELNLSSLELGDSALYFCASSVAGTGRGNTIYFGEGSWLTVV.

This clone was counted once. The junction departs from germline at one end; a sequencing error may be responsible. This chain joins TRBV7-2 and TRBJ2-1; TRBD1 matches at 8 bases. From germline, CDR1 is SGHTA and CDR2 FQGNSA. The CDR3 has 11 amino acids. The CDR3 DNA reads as TGTGCCAGCAGCTTAGGGGACAGGCGGATCTTC. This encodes CASSLGDRRIF.

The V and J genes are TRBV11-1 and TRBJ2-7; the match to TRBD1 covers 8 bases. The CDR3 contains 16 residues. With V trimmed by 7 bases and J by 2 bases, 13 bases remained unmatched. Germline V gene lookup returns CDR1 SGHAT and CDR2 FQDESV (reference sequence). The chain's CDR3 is CASTKTDRTGPYEQYF. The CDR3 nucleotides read TGTGCCAGCACCAAAACCGACCGGACAGGGCCCTACGAGCAGTACTTC.

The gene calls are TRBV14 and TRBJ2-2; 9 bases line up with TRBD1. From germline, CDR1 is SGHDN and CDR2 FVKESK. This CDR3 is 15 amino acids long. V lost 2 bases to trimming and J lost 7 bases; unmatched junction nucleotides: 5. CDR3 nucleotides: TGTGCCAGCAGCCAAACAGGGGGCGCCAGCGGGGAGCTGTTTTTT. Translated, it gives CASSQTGGASGELFF. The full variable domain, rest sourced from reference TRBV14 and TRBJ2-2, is EAGVTQFPSHSVIEKGQTVTLRCDPISGHDNLYWYRRVMGKEIKFLLHFVKESKQDESGMPNNRFLAERTGGTYSTLKVQPAELEDSGVYFCASSQTGGASGELFFGEGSRLTVL.

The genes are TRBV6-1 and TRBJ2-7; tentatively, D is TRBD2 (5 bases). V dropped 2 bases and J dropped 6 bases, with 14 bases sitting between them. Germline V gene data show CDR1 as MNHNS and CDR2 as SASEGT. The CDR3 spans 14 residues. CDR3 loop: CASSEFGLPIEQYF. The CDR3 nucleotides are TGTGCCAGCAGTGAATTTGGACTTCCAATCGAGCAGTACTTC.

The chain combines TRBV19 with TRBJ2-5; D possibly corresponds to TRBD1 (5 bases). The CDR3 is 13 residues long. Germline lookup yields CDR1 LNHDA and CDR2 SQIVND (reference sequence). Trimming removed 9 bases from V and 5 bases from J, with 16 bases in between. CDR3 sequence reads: CASNPQGTETQYF. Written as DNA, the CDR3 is TGTGCCAGCAACCCCCAGGGTACTGAGACCCAGTACTTC. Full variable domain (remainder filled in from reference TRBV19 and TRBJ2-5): DGGITQSPKYLFRKEGQNVTLSCEQNLNHDAMYWYRQDPGQGLRLIYYSQIVNDFQKGDIAEGYSVSREKKESFPLTVTSAQKNPTAFYLCASNPQGTETQYFGPGTRLLVL.

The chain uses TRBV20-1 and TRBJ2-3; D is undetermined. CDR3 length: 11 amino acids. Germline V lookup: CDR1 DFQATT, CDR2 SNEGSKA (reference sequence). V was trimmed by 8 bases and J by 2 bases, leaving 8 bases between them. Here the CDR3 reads CSTPHTDTQYF. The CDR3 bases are TGCAGTACTCCCCACACAGATACGCAGTATTTT.

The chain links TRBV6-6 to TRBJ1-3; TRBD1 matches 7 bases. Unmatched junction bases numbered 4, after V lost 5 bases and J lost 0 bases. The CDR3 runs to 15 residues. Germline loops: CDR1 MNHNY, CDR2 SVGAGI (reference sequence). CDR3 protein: CASSPGTVSGNTIYF. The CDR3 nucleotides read TGTGCCAGCAGTCCCGGGACAGTCTCTGGAAACACCATATATTTT.

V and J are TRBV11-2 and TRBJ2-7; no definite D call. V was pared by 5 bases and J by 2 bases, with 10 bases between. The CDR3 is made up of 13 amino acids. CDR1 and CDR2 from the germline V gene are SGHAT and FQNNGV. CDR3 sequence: CASSPITAYEQYF. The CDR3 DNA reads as TGTGCCAGCAGCCCTATTACAGCCTACGAGCAGTACTTC.

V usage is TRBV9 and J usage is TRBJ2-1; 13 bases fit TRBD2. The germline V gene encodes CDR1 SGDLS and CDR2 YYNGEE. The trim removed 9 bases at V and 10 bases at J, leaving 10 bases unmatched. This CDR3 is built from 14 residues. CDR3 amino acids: CATFGTSGTREQFF. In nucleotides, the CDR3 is TGTGCCACCTTTGGGACTAGCGGGACCCGAGAGCAGTTCTTC. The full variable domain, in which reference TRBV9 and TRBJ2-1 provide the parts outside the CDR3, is DSGVTQTPKHLITATGQRVTLRCSPRSGDLSVYWYQQSLDQGLQFLIQYYNGEERAKGNILERFSAQQFPDLHSELNLSSLELGDSALYFCATFGTSGTREQFFGPGTRLTVL.

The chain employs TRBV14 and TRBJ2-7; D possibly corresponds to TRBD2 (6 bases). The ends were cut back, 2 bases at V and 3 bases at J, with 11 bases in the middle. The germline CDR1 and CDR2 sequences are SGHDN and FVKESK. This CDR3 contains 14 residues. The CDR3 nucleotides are TGTGCCAGCAGCCAATCGGGAGTAATCTACGAGCAGTACTTC. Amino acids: CASSQSGVIYEQYF.

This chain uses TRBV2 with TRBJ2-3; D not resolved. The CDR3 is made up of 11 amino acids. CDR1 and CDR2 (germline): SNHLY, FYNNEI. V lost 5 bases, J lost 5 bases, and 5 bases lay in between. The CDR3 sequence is CASSTGDTQYF. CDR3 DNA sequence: TGTGCCAGCAGTACCGGAGATACGCAGTATTTT.

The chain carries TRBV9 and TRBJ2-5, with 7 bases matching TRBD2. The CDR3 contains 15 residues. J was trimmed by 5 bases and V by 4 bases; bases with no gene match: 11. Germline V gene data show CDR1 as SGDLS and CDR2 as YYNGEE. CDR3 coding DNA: TGTGCCAGCAGCACCAGCGGGACTGTCCTTGAGACCCAGTACTTC. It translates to CASSTSGTVLETQYF.

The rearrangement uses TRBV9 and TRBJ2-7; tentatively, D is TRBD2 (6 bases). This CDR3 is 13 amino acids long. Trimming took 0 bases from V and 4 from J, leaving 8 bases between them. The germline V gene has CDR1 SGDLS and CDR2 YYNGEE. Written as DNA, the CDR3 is TGTGCCAGCAGCGTAGAGGAGGGGTACGAGCAGTACTTC. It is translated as CASSVEEGYEQYF.

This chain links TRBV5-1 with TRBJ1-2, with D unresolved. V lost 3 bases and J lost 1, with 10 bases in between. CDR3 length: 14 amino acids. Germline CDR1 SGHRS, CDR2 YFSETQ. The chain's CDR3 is CASSSETVNYGYTF. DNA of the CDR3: TGCGCCAGCAGCTCGGAGACCGTTAACTATGGCTACACCTTC.

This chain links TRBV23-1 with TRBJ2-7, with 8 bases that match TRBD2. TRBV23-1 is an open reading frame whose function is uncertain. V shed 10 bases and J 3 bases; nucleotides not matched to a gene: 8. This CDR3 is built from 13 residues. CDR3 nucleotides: TGCGCCAACTCTTGGCGGGAGGACTACGAGCAGTACTTC. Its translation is CANSWREDYEQYF.

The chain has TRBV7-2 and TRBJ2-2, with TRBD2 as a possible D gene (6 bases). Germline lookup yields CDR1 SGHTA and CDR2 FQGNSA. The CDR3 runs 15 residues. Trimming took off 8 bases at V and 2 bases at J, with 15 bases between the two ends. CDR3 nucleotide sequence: TGTGCCAGCGCGCCGGGACTTTATAACACCGGGGAGCTGTTTTTT. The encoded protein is CASAPGLYNTGELFF.

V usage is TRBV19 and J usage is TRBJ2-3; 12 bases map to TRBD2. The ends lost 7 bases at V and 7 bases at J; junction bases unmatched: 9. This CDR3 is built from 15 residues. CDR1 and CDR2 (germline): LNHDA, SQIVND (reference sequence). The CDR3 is CASTTGTSGRYTQYF. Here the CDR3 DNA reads TGTGCCAGTACCACAGGGACTAGCGGGCGGTATACGCAGTATTTT.

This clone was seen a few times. The CDR3 nucleotides read TGTGCCAGCAGCCGACCGACTAGCGATGAGCAGTTCTTC. This gives the protein CASSRPTSDEQFF. The chain uses TRBV11-2 and TRBJ2-1; 8 bases are shared with TRBD2. J was trimmed by 8 bases and V by 5 bases; bases with no gene match: 5. Germline CDR1 SGHAT, CDR2 FQNNGV. The CDR3 consists of 13 residues.

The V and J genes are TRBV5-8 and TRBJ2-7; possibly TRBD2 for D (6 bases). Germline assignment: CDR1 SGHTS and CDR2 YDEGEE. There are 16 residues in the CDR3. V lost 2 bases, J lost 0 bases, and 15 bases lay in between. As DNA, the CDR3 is TGTGCCAGCAGCTTACCCGGGAGCCTTCTCTCCTACGAGCAGTACTTC. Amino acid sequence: CASSLPGSLLSYEQYF.

As DNA, the CDR3 is TGTGCCAGTAGAAAGTCGGGGGGCAGCTTCGATGGCTACACCTTC. Translated, it gives CASRKSGGSFDGYTF. The genes are TRBV19 and TRBJ1-2; possibly TRBD1 for D (6 bases). The CDR3 has 15 amino acids. The V end was cut by 6 bases, the J end by 6 bases, with 20 bases between. CDR1 and CDR2 (germline): LNHDA, SQIVND (reference sequence).

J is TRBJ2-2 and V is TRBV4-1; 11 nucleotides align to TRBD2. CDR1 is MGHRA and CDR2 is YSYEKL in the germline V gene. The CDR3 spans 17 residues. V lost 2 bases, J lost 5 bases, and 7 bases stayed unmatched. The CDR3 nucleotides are TGCGCCAGCAGCCAATTCCTAGCGGGAGGTCTGACCGGGGAGCTGTTTTTT. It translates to CASSQFLAGGLTGELFF.

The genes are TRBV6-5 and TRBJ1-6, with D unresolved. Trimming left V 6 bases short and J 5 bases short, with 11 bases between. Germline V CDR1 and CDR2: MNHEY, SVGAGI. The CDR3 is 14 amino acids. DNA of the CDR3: TGTGCCAGCAGGGGGAGGGTTAATAATTCACCCCTCCACTTT. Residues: CASRGRVNNSPLHF.

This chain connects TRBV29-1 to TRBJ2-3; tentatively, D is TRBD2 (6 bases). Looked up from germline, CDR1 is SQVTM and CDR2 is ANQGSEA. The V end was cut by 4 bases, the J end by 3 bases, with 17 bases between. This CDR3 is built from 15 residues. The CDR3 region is CSVGPGVGSTDTQYF. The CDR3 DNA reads TGCAGCGTTGGTCCGGGGGTGGGGTCGACAGATACGCAGTATTTT.

CDR3: CASRRGGQYNEQFF. CDR3 coding DNA: TGTGCCAGCAGGCGGGGGGGCCAGTACAATGAGCAGTTCTTC. V usage is TRBV4-2 and J usage is TRBJ2-1; 9 positions agree with TRBD2. V lost 6 bases, J lost 4 bases, and 4 bases stayed unmatched. From germline, CDR1 is LGHNA and CDR2 YNFKEQ. The length of the CDR3 is 14 residues.

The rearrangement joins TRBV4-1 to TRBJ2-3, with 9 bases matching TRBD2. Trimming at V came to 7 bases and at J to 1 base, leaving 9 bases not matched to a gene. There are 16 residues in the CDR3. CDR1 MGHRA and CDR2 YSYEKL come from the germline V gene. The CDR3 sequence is CASNPRERGGTDTQYF. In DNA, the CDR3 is TGCGCCAGCAACCCCCGTGAGCGGGGGGGCACAGATACGCAGTATTTT.

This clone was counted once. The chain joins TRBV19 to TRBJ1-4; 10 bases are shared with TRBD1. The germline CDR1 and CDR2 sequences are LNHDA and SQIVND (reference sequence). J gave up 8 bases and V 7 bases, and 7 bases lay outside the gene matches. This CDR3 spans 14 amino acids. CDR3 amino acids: CASTRTGGTEKLFF. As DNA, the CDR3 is TGTGCCAGTACAAGGACAGGGGGAACGGAAAAACTGTTTTTT.